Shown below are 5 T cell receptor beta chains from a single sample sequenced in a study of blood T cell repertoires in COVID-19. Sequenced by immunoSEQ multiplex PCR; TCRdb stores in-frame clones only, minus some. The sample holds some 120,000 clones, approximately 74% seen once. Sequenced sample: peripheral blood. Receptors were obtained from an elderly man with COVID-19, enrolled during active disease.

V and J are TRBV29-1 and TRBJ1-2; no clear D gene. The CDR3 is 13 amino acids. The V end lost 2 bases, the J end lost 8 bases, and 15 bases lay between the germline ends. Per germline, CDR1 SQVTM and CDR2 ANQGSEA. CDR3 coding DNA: TGCAGCGTTGAATCGTACGACCCGGGGGGCTACACCTTC. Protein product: CSVESYDPGGYTF.

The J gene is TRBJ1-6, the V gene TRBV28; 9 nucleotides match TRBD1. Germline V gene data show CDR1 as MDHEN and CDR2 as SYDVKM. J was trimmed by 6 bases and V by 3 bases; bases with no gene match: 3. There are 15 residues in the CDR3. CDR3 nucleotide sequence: TGTGCCAGCAGTTTCGGGGACAGGGTTAATTCACCCCTCCACTTT. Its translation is CASSFGDRVNSPLHF.

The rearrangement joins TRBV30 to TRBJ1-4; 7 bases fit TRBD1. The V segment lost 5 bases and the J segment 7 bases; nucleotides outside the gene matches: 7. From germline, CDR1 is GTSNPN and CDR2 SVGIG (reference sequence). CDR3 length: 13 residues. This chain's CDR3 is CAWDPGQSEKLFF. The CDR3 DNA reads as TGTGCCTGGGATCCGGGACAGAGTGAAAAACTGTTTTTT.

The CDR3 is CASSNGGGSYEQYF. The CDR3 bases are TGTGCCAGCAGCAACGGCGGGGGATCCTACGAGCAGTACTTC. The chain recombines TRBV5-5 with TRBJ2-7, with 7 bases identical to TRBD2. CDR3 length: 14 amino acids. The V gene end was trimmed by 4 bases and the J gene end by 1 base; junction bases not matched to a gene: 5. The germline CDR1 and CDR2 sequences are SGHKS and YYEKEE (reference sequence).

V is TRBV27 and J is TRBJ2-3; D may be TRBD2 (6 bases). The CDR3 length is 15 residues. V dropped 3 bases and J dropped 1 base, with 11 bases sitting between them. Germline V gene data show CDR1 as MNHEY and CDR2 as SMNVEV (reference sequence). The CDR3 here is CASSFRPSGTDTQYF. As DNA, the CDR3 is TGTGCCAGCAGTTTTAGGCCTAGCGGCACAGATACGCAGTATTTT.